This T cell receptor (beta chain) stems from a study of blood T cells in healthy people across ages. About the research overall: For every two T cells, template switching captured about one barcoded beta molecule. Whole-study findings and limits: Diversity figures derived from one million T cells were judged to underestimate the true value.

A second about 6 to 11 cycle PCR used barcoded and J-beta primers. TCRdb reprocessed the 5' RACE reads via MiXCR and lists one record per CDR3 protein. The table shows around 780,000 distinct CDR3 sequences, with approximately 53% occurring only once. Details on this clonotype: As yet, its antigen is unknown.

Germline CDR1 is DFQATT and CDR2 is SNEGSKA (reference sequence). The ends were cut back, 6 bases at V and 4 bases at J, with 15 bases in the middle. The CDR3 totals 14 residues. The source material was blood. The chain carries TRBV20-1 and TRBJ1-4; no clear D. This TCR derives from a middle-aged man in good health. This CDR3 is CSAIAPGINEKLFF. DNA for the CDR3: TGCAGTGCCATAGCCCCGGGAATTAATGAAAAACTGTTTTTT.